This T cell receptor (beta chain) is drawn from a study of CXCR3-negative and CXCR3-positive naive CD8 T cells. CDR3 length equals 12 residues. Germline V lookup: CDR1 MNHEY, CDR2 SMNVEV (reference sequence). 5' RACE with UMI labels generated the TRB cDNA libraries. TCRdb re-called the 5' RACE reads and gives one entry per CDR3 protein, without DNA. This listing includes approximately 83,000 distinct CDR3 sequences. Sequencing was carried out using naive CXCR3- CD8+ T cells from blood. Subset reported: CD45RO-CCR7+CD27+CD95- naive CD8+ T cells lacking CXCR3 (TNR3-). The chain uses TRBV27 and TRBJ2-7; TCRdb picks TRBD2, but there is no DNA to check that call. The clonotype originates from a human donor in good health. Some clones in this sample may be carry-over from other donors' samples. The CDR3 loop reads CASSGLESEQYF.